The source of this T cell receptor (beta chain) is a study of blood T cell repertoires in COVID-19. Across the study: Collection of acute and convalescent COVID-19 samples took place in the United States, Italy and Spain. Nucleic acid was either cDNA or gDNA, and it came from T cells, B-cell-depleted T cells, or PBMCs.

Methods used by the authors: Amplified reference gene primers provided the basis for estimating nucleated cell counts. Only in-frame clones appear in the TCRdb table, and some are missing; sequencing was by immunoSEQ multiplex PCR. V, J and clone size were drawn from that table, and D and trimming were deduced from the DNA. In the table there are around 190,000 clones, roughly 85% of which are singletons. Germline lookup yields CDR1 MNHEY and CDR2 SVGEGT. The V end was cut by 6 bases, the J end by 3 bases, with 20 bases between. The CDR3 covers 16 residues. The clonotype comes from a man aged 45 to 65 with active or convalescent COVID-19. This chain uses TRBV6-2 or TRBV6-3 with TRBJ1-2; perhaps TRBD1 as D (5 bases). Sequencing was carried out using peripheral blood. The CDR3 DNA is TGTGCCAGCAGCCATTCGGGACTCAAAAAGTACTATGGCTACACCTTC. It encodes CASSHSGLKKYYGYTF.